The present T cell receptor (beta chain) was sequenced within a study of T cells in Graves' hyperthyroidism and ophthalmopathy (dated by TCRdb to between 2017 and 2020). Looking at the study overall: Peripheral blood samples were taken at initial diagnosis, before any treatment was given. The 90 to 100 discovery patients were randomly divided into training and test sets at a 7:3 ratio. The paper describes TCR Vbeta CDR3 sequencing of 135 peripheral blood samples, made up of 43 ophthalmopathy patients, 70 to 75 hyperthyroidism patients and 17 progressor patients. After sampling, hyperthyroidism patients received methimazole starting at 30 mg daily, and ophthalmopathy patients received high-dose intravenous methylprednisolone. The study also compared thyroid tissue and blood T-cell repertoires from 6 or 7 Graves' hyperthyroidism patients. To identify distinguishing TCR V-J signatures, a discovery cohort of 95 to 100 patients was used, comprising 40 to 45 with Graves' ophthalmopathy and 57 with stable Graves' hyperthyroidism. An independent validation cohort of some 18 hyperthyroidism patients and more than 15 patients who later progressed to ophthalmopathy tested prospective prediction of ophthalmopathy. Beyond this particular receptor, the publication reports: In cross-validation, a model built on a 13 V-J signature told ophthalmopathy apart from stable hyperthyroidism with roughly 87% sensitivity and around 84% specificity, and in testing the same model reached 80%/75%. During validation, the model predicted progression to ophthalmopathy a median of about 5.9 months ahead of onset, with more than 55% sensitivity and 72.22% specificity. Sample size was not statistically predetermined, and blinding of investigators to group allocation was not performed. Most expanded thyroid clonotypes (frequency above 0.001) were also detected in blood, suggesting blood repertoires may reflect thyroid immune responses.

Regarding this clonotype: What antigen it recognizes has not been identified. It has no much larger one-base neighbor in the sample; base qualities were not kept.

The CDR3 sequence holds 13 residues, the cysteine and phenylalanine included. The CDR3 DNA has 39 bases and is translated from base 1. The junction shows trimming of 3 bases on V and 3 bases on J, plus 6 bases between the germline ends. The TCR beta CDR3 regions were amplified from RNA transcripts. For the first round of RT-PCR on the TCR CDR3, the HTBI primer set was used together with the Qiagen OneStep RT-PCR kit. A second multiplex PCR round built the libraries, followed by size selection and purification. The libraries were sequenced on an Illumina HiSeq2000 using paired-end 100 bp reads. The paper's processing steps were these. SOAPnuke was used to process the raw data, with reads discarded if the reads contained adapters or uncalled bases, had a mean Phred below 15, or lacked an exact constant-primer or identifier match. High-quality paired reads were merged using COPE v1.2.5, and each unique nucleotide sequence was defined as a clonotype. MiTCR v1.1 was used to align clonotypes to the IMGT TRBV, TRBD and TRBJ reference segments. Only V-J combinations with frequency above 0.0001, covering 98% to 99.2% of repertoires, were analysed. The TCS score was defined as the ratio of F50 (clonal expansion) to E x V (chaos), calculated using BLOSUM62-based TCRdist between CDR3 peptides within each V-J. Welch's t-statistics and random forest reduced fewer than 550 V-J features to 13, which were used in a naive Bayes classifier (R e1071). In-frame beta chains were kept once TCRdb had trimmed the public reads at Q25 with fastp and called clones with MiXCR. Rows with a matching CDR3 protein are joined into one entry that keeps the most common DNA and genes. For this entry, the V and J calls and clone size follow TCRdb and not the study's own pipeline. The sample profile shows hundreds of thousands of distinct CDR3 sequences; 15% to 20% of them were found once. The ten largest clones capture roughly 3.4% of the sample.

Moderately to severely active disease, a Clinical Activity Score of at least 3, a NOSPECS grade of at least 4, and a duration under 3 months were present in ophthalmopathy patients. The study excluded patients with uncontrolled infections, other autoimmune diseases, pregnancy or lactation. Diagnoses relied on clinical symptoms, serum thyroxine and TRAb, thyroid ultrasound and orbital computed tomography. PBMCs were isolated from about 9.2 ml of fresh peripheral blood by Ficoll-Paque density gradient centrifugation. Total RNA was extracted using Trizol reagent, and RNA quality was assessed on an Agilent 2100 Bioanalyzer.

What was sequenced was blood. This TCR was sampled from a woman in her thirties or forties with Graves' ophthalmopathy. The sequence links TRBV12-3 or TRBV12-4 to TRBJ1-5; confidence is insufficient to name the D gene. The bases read TGTGCCAGCAGTTTTTCAATCAATCAGCCCCAGCATTTT. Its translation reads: CASSFSINQPQHF.